This T cell receptor (beta chain) appears in the sequencing data of a study of blood T cell repertoires in COVID-19 (dated by TCRdb to 2019 to 2021). With regard to the full study: The collaborator samples originated in the United States, Italy and Spain and spanned the acute and convalescent phases of COVID-19. The material from the prospective study consisted of cDNA or gDNA derived from T cells, B-cell-depleted T cells, or PBMCs. Subjects who had been exposed to COVID-19, were actively infected with it, or had recovered from it provided the deeply sampled blood TCRbeta repertoires that made up the dataset. A freely available public database, intended as a resource for researchers studying the immune response to SARS-CoV-2, is where the repertoires were released. The samples were drawn from the first 160 participants of the ongoing ImmuneRACE study and from some 1,300 subjects provided by 6 global collaborators. A de-identified subject ID, COVID-19 status, age in years and sex were almost always included in the sample metadata. Where HLA class I and class II types were available, the types were taken from metadata supplied by the sample provider, not from assay-based typing. What the authors observed across the whole study: The quantity of clinical and demographic metadata differed by source and by participant and was supplied without curation.

From a lookup of the germline V gene, CDR1 and CDR2 are KGHSH and LQKENI. V lost 6 bases and J lost 5 bases, and the count of bases not matched to a germline gene is 4. The CDR3 starts with the cysteine, ends with the phenylalanine, and has 15 residues. Kept here is only the CDR3 DNA, which spans 45 bases and is read in frame from base 1. The collaborating institutions used their own protocols to collect whole blood in K2EDTA tubes. Collaborator samples were shipped for TCRbeta analysis as frozen whole blood, isolated PBMCs, or DNA extracted from either sample type. Turning to this clone: Its antigen has not been determined. No quality values exist for individual bases; no much larger clone is one base distant.

The immunoSEQ Assay, a bias-controlled multiplex PCR, was used to amplify TCRbeta CDR3 regions from genomic DNA. As for how the authors treated the data: Within the assay, amplification of reference gene primers was used to estimate how many nucleated cells each sample contained. To quantify the absolute abundance of each unique TCRbeta CDR3 rearrangement, sequence reads were collapsed and filtered. For each sample, productive Simpson clonality was calculated as the square root of Simpson's diversity index over productive rearrangements. TCRdb limited this immuneACCESS table to in-frame rearrangements with V and J called. A share of clones is missing; checked studies link under half to unresolved V genes, and the rest is unexplained. Clone size and the V and J calls come from that table; the DNA yielded D and trimming. This sample gives hundreds of thousands of clones in total; approximately 82% of them show up just once. The ten largest make up under 3% of the sample.

Input material: peripheral blood. In this chain, TRBV18 is recombined with TRBJ2-1; 13 of the junction bases match TRBD2. This sequence originates from a woman in her 70s with active or convalescent COVID-19. The CDR3 here reads CASSRTSGRDNEQFF. The sequence in DNA is TGTGCCAGCTCCCGTACTAGCGGGAGGGACAATGAGCAGTTCTTC.